Presented here are 13 T cell receptor beta chains from one specimen sequenced in a study of radiotherapy plus CTLA-4 blockade in lung cancer. Data came from immunoSEQ multiplex PCR; TCRdb stores just in-frame clones and leaves some out. The table has roughly 69,000 clones, roughly 76% seen once. The sequences come from peripheral blood, collected from a patient treated with radiotherapy plus ipilimumab. These TCRs come from a human donor with non-small cell lung cancer whose response to radiotherapy plus ipilimumab could not be evaluated. Some clones in this sample may be carry-over from other donors' samples.

The genes are TRBV7-9 and TRBJ1-5, with D unclear. CDR1 is SEHNR, CDR2 FQNEAQ, per germline (reference sequence). CDR3 size: 13 residues. The V end was cut by 2 bases, the J end by 5 bases, with 7 bases between. CDR3 sequence (DNA): TGTGCCAGCAGCTTATTGGGCGATCAGCCCCAGCATTTT. This translates into CASSLLGDQPQHF.

The chain joins TRBV9 to TRBJ2-3, with TRBD2 matching over 15 bases. Per the germline V gene, CDR1 is SGDLS and CDR2 is YYNGEE. There are 18 residues in the CDR3. Germline trimming cut 3 bases from V and 5 bases from J; bases unmatched to any gene: 10. CDR3 in amino acids: CASSARTSGGASKDTQYF. The CDR3 nucleotides are TGTGCCAGCAGCGCCCGGACTAGCGGGGGGGCCTCGAAAGATACGCAGTATTTT.

This clone was seen more than once but under ten times. The chain employs TRBV28 and TRBJ1-2; 7 bases match TRBD1. Germline V CDR1 and CDR2: MDHEN, SYDVKM. With 10 bases clipped from V and 0 bases from J, the junction kept 5 bases outside the gene matches. The CDR3 has 13 amino acids. CDR3 DNA: TGTGCCACTCTGGGGACAGCTAACTATGGCTACACCTTC. Translation gives CATLGTANYGYTF.

As to this clone: One end of the junction is discordant with germline, which a read error may explain. The chain has TRBV7-7 and TRBJ2-3; D is perhaps TRBD2 (6 bases). CDR1 and CDR2 from the germline V gene are SSHAT and FNYEAQ (reference sequence). The CDR3 spans 16 residues. This CDR3 reads CASSLDAGSGTDTQYF. CDR3 in DNA: TGTGCTAGCAGCTTAGATGCGGGGTCGGGCACAGATACGCAGTATTTT.

This clone was picked up a small number of times. The chain employs TRBV28 and TRBJ1-3; tentatively, D is TRBD1 (6 bases). V lost 4 bases and J 2 bases, leaving 15 bases between the germline ends. Per germline, CDR1 MDHEN and CDR2 SYDVKM. The CDR3 is 16 residues long. CDR3 sequence reads: CASSSPGEPTGNTIYF. The CDR3 DNA follows: TGTGCCAGCAGTTCCCCAGGGGAGCCCACTGGAAACACCATATATTTT.

The chain has TRBV19 and TRBJ2-7; no clear D gene. CDR1 is LNHDA and CDR2 is SQIVND in the germline V gene (reference sequence). The CDR3 has 15 amino acids. V gave up 3 bases and J gave up 0 bases, with 12 bases separating them. The CDR3 nucleotides are TGTGCCAGTAGTATCTTTCCGGGTTCCTCCTACGAGCAGTACTTC. It yields the protein CASSIFPGSSYEQYF.

The chain links TRBV5-6 to TRBJ2-1; D is perhaps TRBD2 (6 bases). The germline V and J ends were trimmed by 4 bases and 6 bases, with 20 bases remaining between them. This CDR3 is 16 amino acids long. Per germline, CDR1 SGHDT and CDR2 YYEEEE. This chain's CDR3 is CASSPILGTDGNEQFF. CDR3 coding DNA: TGTGCCAGCAGCCCGATACTCGGGACTGATGGCAATGAGCAGTTCTTC. Complete variable domain (other parts from reference TRBV5-6 and TRBJ2-1): DAGVTQSPTHLIKTRGQQVTLRCSPKSGHDTVSWYQQALGQGPQFIFQYYEEEERQRGNFPDRFSGHQFPNYSSELNVNALLLGDSALYLCASSPILGTDGNEQFFGPGTRLTVL.

This chain connects TRBV6-5 to TRBJ2-7; maybe TRBD1 (5 bases). Trimming cost V 4 bases and J 6 bases, with 19 bases left between them. This CDR3 has 15 residues. Germline V lookup: CDR1 MNHEY, CDR2 SVGAGI. CDR3 sequence reads: CASSLGAGRGGEQYF. The CDR3, as DNA: TGTGCCAGCAGTTTAGGAGCAGGGCGAGGCGGCGAGCAGTACTTC.

The gene calls are TRBV6-5 and TRBJ1-2; 8 bases match TRBD1. CDR3 length: 13 residues. Losses at the gene ends were 7 bases for V and 6 bases for J; bases not matched to a gene: 7. The germline V gene has CDR1 MNHEY and CDR2 SVGAGI. CDR3: CASTRTGSNGYTF. In nucleotides, the CDR3 is TGTGCCAGCACCAGGACAGGGTCGAATGGCTACACCTTC.

The chain carries TRBV28 and TRBJ1-1, with 12 positions matching TRBD1. The CDR3 length is 17 residues. V trimming: 7 bases; J trimming: 4 bases; junction bases outside the gene matches: 13. Per the germline V gene, CDR1 is MDHEN and CDR2 is SYDVKM. The CDR3, as DNA: TGTGCCAGCACCTTCTTGGGGGGGGACAGGGGGCTCACTGAAGCTTTCTTT. As protein: CASTFLGGDRGLTEAFF.

The rearrangement uses TRBV27 and TRBJ1-2; 7 nucleotides align to TRBD1. CDR1 and CDR2 (germline): MNHEY, SMNVEV (reference sequence). The J segment lost 7 bases and the V segment lost 3 bases, leaving 5 bases of the junction unmatched. The CDR3 spans 13 residues. The CDR3 DNA reads as TGTGCCAGCAGTTTTAGGACAGGAGTTGGCTACACCTTC. Translated: CASSFRTGVGYTF.

The chain couples TRBV4-2 to TRBJ1-4, with TRBD1 identical over 8 bases. Trimming at V came to 1 base and at J to 8 bases, leaving 6 bases not matched to a gene. CDR3 length: 15 residues. CDR1 LGHNA and CDR2 YNFKEQ come from the germline V gene. The CDR3 here is CASSQGDRNAEKLFF. The CDR3 bases are TGTGCCAGCAGCCAAGGGGACAGGAACGCGGAAAAACTGTTTTTT.

This rearrangement joins TRBV7-9 to TRBJ1-1; TRBD1 matches 7 bases. The V gene end was trimmed by 6 bases and the J gene end by 0 bases; junction bases not matched to a gene: 10. CDR1 and CDR2 from the germline V gene are SEHNR and FQNEAQ (reference sequence). The CDR3 sequence is 16 residues long. This chain's CDR3 is CASSSSGTVLNTEAFF. The DNA of the CDR3 is TGTGCCAGCAGTTCATCCGGGACAGTCCTGAACACTGAAGCTTTCTTT.